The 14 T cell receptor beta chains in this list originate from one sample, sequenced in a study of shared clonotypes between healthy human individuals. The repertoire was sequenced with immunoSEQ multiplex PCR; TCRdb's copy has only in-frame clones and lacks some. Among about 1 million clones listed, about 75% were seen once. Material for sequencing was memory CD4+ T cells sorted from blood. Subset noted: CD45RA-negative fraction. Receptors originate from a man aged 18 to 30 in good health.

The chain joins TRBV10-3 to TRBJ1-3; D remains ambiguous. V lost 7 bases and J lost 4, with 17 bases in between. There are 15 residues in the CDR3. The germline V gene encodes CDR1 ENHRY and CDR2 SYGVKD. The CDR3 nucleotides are TGTGCCATCAAACCCCCTCTGGAGGGAGGAAACACCATATATTTT. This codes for CAIKPPLEGGNTIYF.

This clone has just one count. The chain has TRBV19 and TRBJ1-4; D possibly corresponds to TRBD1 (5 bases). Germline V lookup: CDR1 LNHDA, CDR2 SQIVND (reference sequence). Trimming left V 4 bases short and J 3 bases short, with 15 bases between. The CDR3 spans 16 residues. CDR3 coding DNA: TGTGCCAGTAGTACCGGCCGGGACCGCTCTAATGAAAAACTGTTTTTT. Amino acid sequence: CASSTGRDRSNEKLFF.

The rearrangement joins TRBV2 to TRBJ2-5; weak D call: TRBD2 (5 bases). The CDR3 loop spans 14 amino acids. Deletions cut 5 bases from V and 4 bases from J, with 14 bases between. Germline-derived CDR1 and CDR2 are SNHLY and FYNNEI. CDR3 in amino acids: CASSFQSGRETQYF. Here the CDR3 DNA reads TGTGCCAGCAGTTTCCAGTCGGGGAGAGAGACCCAGTACTTC. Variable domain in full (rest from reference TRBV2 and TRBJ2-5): EPEVTQTPSHQVTQMGQEVILRCVPISNHLYFYWYRQILGQKVEFLVSFYNNEISEKSEIFDDQFSVERPDGSNFTLKIRSTKLEDSAMYFCASSFQSGRETQYFGPGTRLLVL.

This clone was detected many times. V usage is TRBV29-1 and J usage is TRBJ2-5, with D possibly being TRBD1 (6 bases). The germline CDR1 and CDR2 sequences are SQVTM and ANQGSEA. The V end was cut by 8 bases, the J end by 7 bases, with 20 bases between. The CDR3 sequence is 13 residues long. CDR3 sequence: CSTGQPGGGTQYF. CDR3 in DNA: TGCAGCACTGGACAGCCAGGTGGGGGGACCCAGTACTTC.

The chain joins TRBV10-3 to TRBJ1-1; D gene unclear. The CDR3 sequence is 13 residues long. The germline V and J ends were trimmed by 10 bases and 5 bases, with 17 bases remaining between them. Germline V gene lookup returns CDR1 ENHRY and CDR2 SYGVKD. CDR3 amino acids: CASATGINTEAFF. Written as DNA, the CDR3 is TGTGCCAGCGCCACGGGGATTAATACTGAAGCTTTCTTT.

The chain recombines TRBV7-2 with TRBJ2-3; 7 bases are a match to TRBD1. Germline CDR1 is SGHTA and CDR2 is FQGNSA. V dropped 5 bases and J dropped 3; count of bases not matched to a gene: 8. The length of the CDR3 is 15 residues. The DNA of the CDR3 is TGTGCCAGCAGCGTGGACAGGTATAGGACAGATACGCAGTATTTT. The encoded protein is CASSVDRYRTDTQYF.

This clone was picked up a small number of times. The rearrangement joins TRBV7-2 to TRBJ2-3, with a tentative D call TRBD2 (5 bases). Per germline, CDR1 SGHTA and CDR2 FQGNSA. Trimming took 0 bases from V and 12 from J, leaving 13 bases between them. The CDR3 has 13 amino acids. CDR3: CASSLATASTQYF. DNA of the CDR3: TGTGCCAGCAGCTTAGCTACGGCTAGCACTCAGTATTTT.

CDR3 residues: CASSDYGADASNTGELFF. The CDR3 DNA is TGCGCCAGCAGTGATTACGGGGCTGACGCCTCGAACACCGGGGAGCTGTTTTTT. The chain has TRBV10-1 and TRBJ2-2; D is perhaps TRBD1 or TRBD2 (5 bases each). Germline CDR1 reads WNHNN; CDR2 reads SYGVQD (reference sequence). V lost 3 bases to trimming and J lost 0 bases, with 17 bases between them. The CDR3 covers 18 residues.

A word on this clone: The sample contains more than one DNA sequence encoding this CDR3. DNA for the CDR3: TGTGCCAGCTCACCTATGGGATCTGGGGCCAACGTCCTGACTTTC. Translating gives CASSPMGSGANVLTF. The rearrangement uses TRBV18 and TRBJ2-6; D not resolved. The length of the CDR3 is 15 residues. Deletions cut 3 bases from V and 1 base from J, with 7 bases between. The germline CDR1 and CDR2 sequences are KGHSH and LQKENI. The full variable domain, completed using reference TRBV18 and TRBJ2-6, is NAGVMQNPRHLVRRRGQEARLRCSPMKGHSHVYWYRQLPEEGLKFMVYLQKENIIDESGMPKERFSAEFPKEGPSILRIQQVVRGDSAAYFCASSPMGSGANVLTFGAGSRLTVL.

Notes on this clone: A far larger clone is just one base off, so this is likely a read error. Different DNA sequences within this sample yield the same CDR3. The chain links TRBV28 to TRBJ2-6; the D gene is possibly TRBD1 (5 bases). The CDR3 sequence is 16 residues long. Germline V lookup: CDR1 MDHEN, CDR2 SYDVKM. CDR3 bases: TGTGCCAGCAGGGAGAGGCCCTTCTCTGGGGCCAACGTCTTGACTTTC. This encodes CASRERPFSGANVLTF.

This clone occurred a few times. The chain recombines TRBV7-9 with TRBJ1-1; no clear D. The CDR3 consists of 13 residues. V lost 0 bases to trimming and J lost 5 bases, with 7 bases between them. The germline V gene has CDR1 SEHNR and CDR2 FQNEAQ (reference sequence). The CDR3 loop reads CASSLALGTEAFF. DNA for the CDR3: TGTGCCAGCAGCTTAGCTCTGGGAACTGAAGCTTTCTTT.

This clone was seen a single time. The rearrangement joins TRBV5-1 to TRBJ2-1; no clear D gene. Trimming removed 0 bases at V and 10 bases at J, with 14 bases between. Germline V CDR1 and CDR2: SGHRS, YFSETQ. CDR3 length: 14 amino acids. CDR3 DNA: TGCGCCAGCAGCTTGGTTGGCAGTTCCAGGGAGCAGTTCTTC. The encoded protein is CASSLVGSSREQFF. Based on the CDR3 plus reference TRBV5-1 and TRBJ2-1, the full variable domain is KAGVTQTPRYLIKTRGQQVTLSCSPISGHRSVSWYQQTPGQGLQFLFEYFSETQRNKGNFPGRFSGRQFSNSRSEMNVSTLELGDSALYLCASSLVGSSREQFFGPGTRLTVL.

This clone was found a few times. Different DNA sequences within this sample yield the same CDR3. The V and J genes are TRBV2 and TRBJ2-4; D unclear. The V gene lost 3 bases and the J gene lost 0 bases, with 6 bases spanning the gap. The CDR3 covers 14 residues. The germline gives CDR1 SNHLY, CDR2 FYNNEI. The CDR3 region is CASSDGVAKNIQYF. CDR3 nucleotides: TGTGCCAGCAGTGATGGGGTAGCCAAAAACATTCAGTACTTC.

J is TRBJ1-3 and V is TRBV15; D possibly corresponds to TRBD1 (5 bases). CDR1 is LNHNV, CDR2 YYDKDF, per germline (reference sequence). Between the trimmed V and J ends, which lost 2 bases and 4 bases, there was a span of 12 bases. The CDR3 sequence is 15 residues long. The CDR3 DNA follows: TGTGCCACCAGCAGACACGGGACGGAAGGAAACACCATATATTTT. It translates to CATSRHGTEGNTIYF.